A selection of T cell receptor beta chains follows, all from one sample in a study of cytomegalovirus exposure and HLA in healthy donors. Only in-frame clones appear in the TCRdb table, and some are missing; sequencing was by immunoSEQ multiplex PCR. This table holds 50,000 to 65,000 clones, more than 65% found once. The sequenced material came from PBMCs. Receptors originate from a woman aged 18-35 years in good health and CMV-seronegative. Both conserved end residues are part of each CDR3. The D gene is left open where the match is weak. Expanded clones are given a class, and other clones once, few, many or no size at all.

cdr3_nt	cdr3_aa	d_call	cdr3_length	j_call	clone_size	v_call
TGCGCCAGCAGTAGGCTAGGACAGGGCAATGAGCAGTTCTTC	CASSRLGQGNEQFF	TRBD1	14	TRBJ2-1	-	TRBV10-1
TGCGCCAGCAGCTTGATTAGCGGGAGTGGCACCGGGGAGCTGTTTTTT	CASSLISGSGTGELFF	TRBD2	16	TRBJ2-2	few	TRBV5-1
TGCGCCAGCAGCTCCCGGACAGGAAGGGACACTGAAGCTTTCTTT	CASSSRTGRDTEAFF	TRBD1	15	TRBJ1-1	-	TRBV5-1
TGTGCCACAACAGGATTCAATGAGCAGTTCTTC	CATTGFNEQFF	-	11	TRBJ2-1	-	TRBV6-1
TGTGCCAGCAGCTTAACGGGACTACTCACAGATACGCAGTATTTT	CASSLTGLLTDTQYF	TRBD2	15	TRBJ2-3	once	TRBV7-2
TGTGCCAGCAGGCCGGGACAGGGGGACAATGAGCAGTTCTTC	CASRPGQGDNEQFF	TRBD1	14	TRBJ2-1	once	TRBV27
TGTGCCATCGTCGAGCGGAAATACGAGCAGTACTTC	CAIVERKYEQYF	-	12	TRBJ2-7	-	TRBV10-3
TGTGCCTGGAGGGAGGACCGGGAGTGGGGCAATGAGCAGTTCTTC	CAWREDREWGNEQFF	-	15	TRBJ2-1	-	TRBV30
TGTGCCAGTAGTATAGGTTATAGAGGCAATCAGCCCCAGCATTTT	CASSIGYRGNQPQHF	-	15	TRBJ1-5	-	TRBV19
TGTGCCAGCAGCAAGACTAGCCGGGTCGTCAATGAGCAGTTCTTC	CASSKTSRVVNEQFF	-	15	TRBJ2-1	-	TRBV21-1
TGCAGCGTTGAAGATCGGACGGGAGGGCCGGTGTTCTTC	CSVEDRTGGPVFF	TRBD2	13	TRBJ2-1	few	TRBV29-1
TGTGCCAGCAGTCCCGGGACATCCTCTGGAAACACCATATATTTT	CASSPGTSSGNTIYF	-	15	TRBJ1-3	-	TRBV28
TGTGCCAGCAGCCAAGATGAAAAATGGAGACAGGGGGTGATAGGGATACAAGAGACCCAGTACTTC	CASSQDEKWRQGVIGIQETQYF	TRBD1	22	TRBJ2-5	-	TRBV4-2
TGCAGCGTAGGGGTGTCTGGGGCCAACGTCCTGACTTTC	CSVGVSGANVLTF	-	13	TRBJ2-6	-	TRBV29-1
TGTGCCAGCAGCTTCGGCCAGGTCGATTTCTACGAGCAGTACTTC	CASSFGQVDFYEQYF	-	15	TRBJ2-7	few	TRBV5-4
TGTGCCAGCAGCCCGGGACTCCAGGCCCAGTACTTC	CASSPGLQAQYF	-	12	TRBJ2-5	-	TRBV5-4
TGTGCCAGCATCCGGACAGGGGCGACTGAAGCTTTCTTT	CASIRTGATEAFF	-	13	TRBJ1-1	-	TRBV21-1
TGCGCCAGCAGCCGGGGCGGGGAAGAGACCCAGTACTTC	CASSRGGEETQYF	-	13	TRBJ2-5	-	TRBV5-1
TGTGCCAGCAGTCACCCCCGACTAGCGGGAGAGTCGGTGAGCTCCTACAATGAGCAGTTCTTC	CASSHPRLAGESVSSYNEQFF	TRBD2	21	TRBJ2-1	-	TRBV27
TGTGCCAGCAGTTTATCGTGGGCAGTGCAGTTCTTC	CASSLSWAVQFF	-	12	TRBJ2-1	once	TRBV28
TGTGCCAGCAGTTTGGGGGGGGAGGGGATTGGCTCTGGGGCCAACGTCCTGACTTTC	CASSLGGEGIGSGANVLTF	TRBD2	19	TRBJ2-6	-	TRBV27
TGTGCCAGCAGCTTAGTGGGGACGGGGGGCGTCGAGCAGTACTTC	CASSLVGTGGVEQYF	-	15	TRBJ2-7	-	TRBV7-2
TGTGCCAGTAGCCGCCAGAGGGACCGACTAGAAGGCTACACCTTC	CASSRQRDRLEGYTF	-	15	TRBJ1-2	few	TRBV19